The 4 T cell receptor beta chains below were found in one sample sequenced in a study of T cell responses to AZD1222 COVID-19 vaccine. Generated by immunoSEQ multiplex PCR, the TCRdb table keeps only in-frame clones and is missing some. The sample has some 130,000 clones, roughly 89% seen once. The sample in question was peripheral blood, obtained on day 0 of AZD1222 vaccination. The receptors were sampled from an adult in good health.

The CDR3 spells CASSLGRSLTEAFF. As DNA, the CDR3 is TGTGCCAGCAGCTTGGGCAGGAGCCTCACTGAAGCTTTCTTT. This chain uses TRBV5-4 with TRBJ1-1; no definite D call. V was shortened by 0 bases and J by 4 bases, with 10 bases between the two germline ends. Germline assignment: CDR1 SGHNT and CDR2 YYREEE (reference sequence). The CDR3 spans 14 residues.

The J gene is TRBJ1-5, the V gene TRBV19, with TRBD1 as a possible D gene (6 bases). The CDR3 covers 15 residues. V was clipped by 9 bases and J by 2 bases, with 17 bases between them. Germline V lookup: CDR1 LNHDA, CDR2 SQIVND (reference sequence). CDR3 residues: CASSDTGNGNQPQHF. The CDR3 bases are TGTGCCAGCTCAGACACAGGGAATGGCAATCAGCCCCAGCATTTT.

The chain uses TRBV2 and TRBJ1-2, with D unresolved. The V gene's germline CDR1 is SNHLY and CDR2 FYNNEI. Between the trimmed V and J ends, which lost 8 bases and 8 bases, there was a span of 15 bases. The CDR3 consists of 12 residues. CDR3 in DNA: TGTGCCAGCCCCACGGCCGTCCGGGGCTACACCTTC. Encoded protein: CASPTAVRGYTF.

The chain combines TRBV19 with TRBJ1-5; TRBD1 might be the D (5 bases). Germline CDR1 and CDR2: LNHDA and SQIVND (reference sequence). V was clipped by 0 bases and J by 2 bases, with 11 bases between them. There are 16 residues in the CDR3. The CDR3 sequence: CASSIEGQTRNQPQHF. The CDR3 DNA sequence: TGTGCCAGTAGTATAGAGGGGCAAACACGCAATCAGCCCCAGCATTTT.